The TCR beta chain under discussion was sequenced for a study of coeliac disease. Germline values: CDR1 WNHNN, CDR2 SYGVQD (reference sequence). Trimming at V came to 0 bases and at J to 3 bases, leaving 3 bases not matched to a gene. CDR3 length equals 15 residues. Concerning this clone itself: Its antigen is currently unknown.

Whole-study results and caveats: Of coeliac lamina propria samples, about 55% of the 18 held published gliadin-specific TRB sequences, versus 1 of 6 controls. In active celiac disease, intraepithelial and lamina propria TRB and TRG repertoires were less clonal than controls.

The repertoire was sequenced with immunoSEQ multiplex PCR; TCRdb's copy has only in-frame clones and lacks some. The repertoire holds about 6,600 clones, with approximately 74% as singletons. This rearrangement joins TRBV10-1 to TRBJ2-5; 8 bases match TRBD1. The origin of this receptor is a young woman with active celiac disease. The sample taken for sequencing was lamina propria lymphocytes from the gut. The CDR3 here is CASSESKTGEETQYF. CDR3 nucleotide sequence: TGCGCCAGCAGTGAGTCAAAGACAGGGGAAGAGACCCAGTACTTC.